The 21 T cell receptor beta chains reported below all come from one sample, sequenced in a study of shared clonotypes between healthy human individuals. It was CD45RO-negative cells, positively selected for CCR7, that made up naive CD8 cells, with terminally differentiated effector memory CD45RA+ cells excluded. Libraries were prepared by immunoSEQ multiplex PCR; TCRdb keeps only in-frame clonotypes and omits some of them. The table includes roughly 1,800,000 clones, around 96% detected once. Material for sequencing was naive CD8+ T cells sorted from blood. These receptors were obtained from a man younger than 30 in good health.

The chain joins TRBV7-9 to TRBJ1-5, with no clear D. In germline, CDR1 is SEHNR, CDR2 FQNEAQ (reference sequence). The CDR3 totals 14 residues. Between the trimmed V and J ends, which lost 2 bases and 7 bases, there was a span of 12 bases. In DNA form, the CDR3 reads TGTGCCAGCAGCTTAAACCGGGTAGGGCAGCCCCAGCATTTT. Protein: CASSLNRVGQPQHF.

The J gene is TRBJ1-2, the V gene TRBV13; 7 nucleotides align to TRBD1. The germline V gene has CDR1 PRHDT and CDR2 FYEKMQ (reference sequence). The CDR3 is made up of 15 amino acids. The trim removed 1 base at V and 4 bases at J, leaving 6 bases unmatched. CDR3 nucleotide sequence: TGTGCCAGCAGCTTAGACCAGGGGGACCCCTATGGCTACACCTTC. Translated, it gives CASSLDQGDPYGYTF.

This sequence joins TRBV30 and TRBJ2-7, with 7 bases matching TRBD1. Germline CDR1 reads GTSNPN; CDR2 reads SVGIG (reference sequence). This CDR3 is built from 13 residues. J gave up 2 bases and V 1 base, and 2 bases lay outside the gene matches. The CDR3 reads CAWSEGAAYEQYF. The DNA of the CDR3 is TGTGCCTGGAGTGAGGGGGCAGCCTACGAGCAGTACTTC.

This chain uses TRBV6-5 with TRBJ2-1, with 13 bases matching TRBD2. CDR3 length: 14 residues. With V trimmed by 6 bases and J by 6 bases, 2 bases remained unmatched. The germline V gene has CDR1 MNHEY and CDR2 SVGAGI. DNA of the CDR3: TGTGCCAGCAGCGGACTAGCGGGAGTCAATGAGCAGTTCTTC. Translating it yields CASSGLAGVNEQFF.

The V gene is TRBV27, the J gene TRBJ1-5; 10 bases line up with TRBD1. Trimming at V came to 8 bases and at J to 2 bases, leaving 9 bases not matched to a gene. The germline gives CDR1 MNHEY, CDR2 SMNVEV (reference sequence). The CDR3 is made up of 16 amino acids. This CDR3 is CASGPTGGRGNQPQHF. CDR3 bases: TGTGCCAGCGGGCCGACAGGGGGCAGGGGCAATCAGCCCCAGCATTTT.

The chain combines TRBV7-2 with TRBJ2-7, with D uncertain. The CDR3 is 12 amino acids. In germline, CDR1 is SGHTA, CDR2 FQGNSA. Trimming took off 8 bases at V and 3 bases at J, with 11 bases between the two ends. This chain's CDR3 is CASCDWGYEQYF. The CDR3, as DNA: TGTGCCAGCTGCGACTGGGGCTACGAGCAGTACTTC.

J is TRBJ1-5 and V is TRBV5-6; D unresolved. In germline, CDR1 is SGHDT, CDR2 YYEEEE. V was clipped by 4 bases and J by 7 bases, with 18 bases between them. There are 15 residues in the CDR3. CDR3 in DNA: TGTGCCAGCAGCCCGTGGACCTCCCCAATCCAGCCCCAGCATTTT. Translation: CASSPWTSPIQPQHF.

The chain has TRBV27 and TRBJ1-4, with TRBD1 matching over 12 bases. The CDR3 is made up of 17 amino acids. Trimming cost V 3 bases and J 3 bases; bases outside gene matches: 5. The germline V gene has CDR1 MNHEY and CDR2 SMNVEV (reference sequence). This chain's CDR3 is CASSFGTGGTANEKLFF. The CDR3 bases are TGTGCCAGCAGTTTCGGGACAGGGGGCACGGCTAATGAAAAACTGTTTTTT. The full variable domain, its missing parts supplied by reference TRBV27 and TRBJ1-4, is EAQVTQNPRYLITVTGKKLTVTCSQNMNHEYMSWYRQDPGLGLRQIYYSMNVEVTDKGDVPEGYKVSRKEKRNFPLILESPSPNQTSLYFCASSFGTGGTANEKLFFGSGTQLSVL.

This clone has a handful of counts. The V call is TRBV21-1, the J call TRBJ2-5; the listed D gene, TRBD2, was not tested against the DNA. TRBV21-1 is a pseudogene locus. This CDR3 spans 12 amino acids. CDR3 bases: TGTGCCAGCAGCGCGGCTTGGGAGACCCAGTACTTC. It specifies CASSAAWETQYF.

This sequence joins TRBV4-1 and TRBJ2-5; D is possibly TRBD2 (6 bases). V was pared by 0 bases and J by 2 bases, with 10 bases between. The CDR3 has 15 amino acids. Germline values: CDR1 MGHRA, CDR2 YSYEKL. The CDR3 is CASSQDWTTQETQYF. The DNA for the CDR3 is TGCGCCAGCAGCCAAGATTGGACTACACAAGAGACCCAGTACTTC.

This clone was detected a few times. This chain joins TRBV10-1 and TRBJ1-2, with 8 bases fitting TRBD1. There are 15 residues in the CDR3. V shed 5 bases, J shed 4 bases, and the junction held 9 bases outside the gene matches. Germline-derived CDR1 and CDR2 are WNHNN and SYGVQD (reference sequence). The CDR3 is CASSPGQGPIYGYTF. CDR3 in DNA: TGCGCCAGCAGTCCTGGACAGGGCCCTATCTATGGCTACACCTTC.

The chain couples TRBV6-1 to TRBJ2-7, with TRBD1 matching over 9 bases. Unmatched junction bases numbered 8, after V lost 6 bases and J lost 2 bases. Germline V gives CDR1 MNHNS, CDR2 SASEGT. The CDR3 extends over 15 amino acids. Here the CDR3 DNA reads TGTGCCAGCAGCATCGGACAGGGGATAGCCTACGAGCAGTACTTC. This translates into CASSIGQGIAYEQYF.

The chain joins TRBV19 to TRBJ1-2, with TRBD1 identical over 8 bases. This CDR3 has 15 residues. The ends lost 2 bases at V and 3 bases at J; junction bases unmatched: 5. Germline CDR1 is LNHDA and CDR2 is SQIVND (reference sequence). The CDR3 protein is CASSIWTGSDYGYTF. The CDR3 nucleotides read TGTGCCAGTAGTATATGGACAGGGTCAGACTATGGCTACACCTTC.

This chain uses TRBV5-1 with TRBJ2-1; a weak D match, TRBD1 (5 bases). Trimming stripped 1 base from V and 0 bases from J, with 5 bases between. This CDR3 spans 14 amino acids. Per germline, CDR1 SGHRS and CDR2 YFSETQ. The CDR3 loop is CASSLQGSYNEQFF. The CDR3, as DNA: TGCGCCAGCAGCTTGCAGGGCTCCTACAATGAGCAGTTCTTC.

The CDR3 region is CASSPGTGEGRGYTF. The CDR3 nucleotides read TGTGCCAGCAGCCCCGGGACAGGGGAAGGACGGGGCTACACCTTC. The chain joins TRBV13 to TRBJ1-2, with 10 bases aligning to TRBD1. CDR3 length: 15 residues. J lost 8 bases, V lost 5 bases, and 11 bases had no gene match. The germline CDR1 and CDR2 sequences are PRHDT and FYEKMQ (reference sequence). Variable domain in full (rest from reference TRBV13 and TRBJ1-2): AAGVIQSPRHLIKEKRETATLKCYPIPRHDTVYWYQQGPGQDPQFLISFYEKMQSDKGSIPDRFSAQQFSDYHSELNMSSLELGDSALYFCASSPGTGEGRGYTFGSGTRLTVV.

This clone was found a few times. Other nucleotide sequences in the sample specify the same CDR3. The rearrangement links TRBV9 to TRBJ2-7; D gene ambiguous. CDR3 size: 14 residues. The germline V gene has CDR1 SGDLS and CDR2 YYNGEE. Deletions cut 0 bases from V and 0 bases from J, with 7 bases between. CDR3 in amino acids: CASSVGGSSYEQYF. The CDR3 DNA follows: TGTGCCAGCAGCGTAGGTGGTAGCTCCTACGAGCAGTACTTC.

This chain links TRBV30 with TRBJ2-1; 9 bases are shared with TRBD2. V trimming: 2 bases; J trimming: 10 bases; junction bases outside the gene matches: 12. The CDR3 extends over 15 amino acids. Looked up from germline, CDR1 is GTSNPN and CDR2 is SVGIG (reference sequence). The CDR3 DNA follows: TGTGCCTGGAGTTTCATCGGGGTAGCGGGAGAGGAGCAGTTCTTC. Its protein product is CAWSFIGVAGEEQFF.

This sequence joins TRBV30 and TRBJ2-7; weak D call: TRBD2 (5 bases). CDR3 length equals 14 residues. Germline values: CDR1 GTSNPN, CDR2 SVGIG (reference sequence). V dropped 3 bases and J dropped 0 bases, with 12 bases sitting between them. This chain's CDR3 is CAWSLDSGSYEQYF. The CDR3 DNA reads TGTGCCTGGAGCCTGGACTCGGGCTCCTACGAGCAGTACTTC.

This sequence joins TRBV7-2 and TRBJ2-3; TRBD2 matches 7 bases. J was trimmed by 4 bases and V by 3 bases; bases with no gene match: 7. The CDR3 sequence is 15 residues long. Germline V CDR1 and CDR2: SGHTA, FQGNSA. The chain's CDR3 is CASSLTSSRADTQYF. CDR3 in DNA: TGTGCCAGCAGCTTGACTAGCAGTCGGGCAGATACGCAGTATTTT. The variable domain in full, completed from reference TRBV7-2 and TRBJ2-3, reads GAGVSQSPSNKVTEKGKDVELRCDPISGHTALYWYRQSLGQGLEFLIYFQGNSAPDKSGLPSDRFSAERTGGSVSTLTIQRTQQEDSAVYLCASSLTSSRADTQYFGPGTRLTVL.

This chain connects TRBV2 to TRBJ1-2, with 12 bases identical to TRBD1. CDR3 length equals 16 residues. Germline assignment: CDR1 SNHLY and CDR2 FYNNEI. V lost 11 bases to trimming and J lost 7 bases; unmatched junction nucleotides: 17. The CDR3 reads CAAFWDRGLVGGGYTF. CDR3 nucleotide sequence: TGTGCCGCCTTCTGGGACAGGGGGCTGGTGGGAGGTGGCTACACCTTC.

The chain uses TRBV5-4 and TRBJ1-1; D ambiguous. The CDR3 is made up of 14 amino acids. Germline V CDR1 and CDR2: SGHNT, YYREEE (reference sequence). Trimming took 2 bases from V and 3 from J, leaving 11 bases between them. The CDR3 here is CASSFGEMDTEAFF. The CDR3 region has the DNA TGTGCCAGCAGCTTCGGAGAGATGGACACTGAAGCTTTCTTT.